Only a few counts were recorded for the clone carrying this T cell receptor (beta chain). Its target is unknown. This sample was included in a study of response to subunit inactivated influenza vaccine. Study conclusions and caveats: It was the authors' suggestion that each seasonal influenza vaccination recruits few new T cells.

One entry per CDR3 protein, called by TCRdb with MiXCR from the RT-PCR reads. The table has around 750,000 distinct CDR3 sequences, over 20% seen once. Trimming removed 1 base at V and 3 bases at J, with 7 bases between. This CDR3 spans 12 amino acids. Germline V CDR1 and CDR2: SQVTM, ANQGSEA. This TCR came from a man in his fifties who received an inactivated influenza vaccine. The V gene is TRBV29-1, the J gene TRBJ2-7; D is unresolved. Sequencing was performed on PBMCs from blood, taken around 5 days after vaccination. In DNA form, the CDR3 reads TGCAGCGTTGAAGGCAGCTACTACGAGCAGTACTTC. It yields the protein CSVEGSYYEQYF.